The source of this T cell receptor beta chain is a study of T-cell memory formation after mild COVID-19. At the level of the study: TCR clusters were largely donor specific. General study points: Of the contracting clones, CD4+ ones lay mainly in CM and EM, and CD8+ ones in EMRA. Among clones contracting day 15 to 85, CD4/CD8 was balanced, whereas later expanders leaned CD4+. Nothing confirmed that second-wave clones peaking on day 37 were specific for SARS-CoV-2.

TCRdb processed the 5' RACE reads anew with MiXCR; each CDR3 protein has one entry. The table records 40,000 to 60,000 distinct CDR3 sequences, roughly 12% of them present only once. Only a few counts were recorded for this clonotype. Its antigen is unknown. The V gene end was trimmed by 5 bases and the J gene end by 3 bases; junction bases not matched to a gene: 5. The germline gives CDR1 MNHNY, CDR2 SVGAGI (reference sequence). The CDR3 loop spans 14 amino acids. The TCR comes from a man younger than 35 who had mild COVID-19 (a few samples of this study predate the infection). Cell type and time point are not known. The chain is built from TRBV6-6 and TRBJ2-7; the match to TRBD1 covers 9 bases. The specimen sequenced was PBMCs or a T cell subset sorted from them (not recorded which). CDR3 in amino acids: CASSDPGQGYEQYF. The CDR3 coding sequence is TGTGCCAGCAGTGATCCGGGACAGGGCTACGAGCAGTACTTC.